This is a list of T cell receptor beta chains from one sample in a study of regulatory T cells in long-lasting Graves disease. MiXCR, run by TCRdb on the multiplex PCR reads, gives a single entry per CDR3 protein. The profile shows hundreds of thousands of distinct CDR3 sequences, roughly 15% of them singletons. These data were likewise used in another study, on T cells in Graves' hyperthyroidism and ophthalmopathy.

Sequences were derived from peripheral blood mononuclear cells (PBMCs), sampled at new diagnosis, from a patient treated with antithyroid drugs. Receptor source: a woman aged 40 to 50 with Graves disease. CDR3s include the opening cysteine and the closing phenylalanine or tryptophan.

V: TRBV6-2/TRBV6-3
J: TRBJ2-3
length: 14
CDR3: CASRLSANTDTQYF

V: TRBV6-1
J: TRBJ2-2
length: 15
CDR3: CASNPLAGTTGELFF

V: TRBV27
J: TRBJ2-5
length: 16
CDR3: CASSRHRDGLQETQYF

V: TRBV5-1
J: TRBJ2-3
length: 16
CDR3: CASSQQPLSNTDTQYF

V: TRBV6-1
J: TRBJ1-4
length: 15
CDR3: CASSEMGQGAEKLFF

V: TRBV27
J: TRBJ2-2
length: 13
CDR3: CASRGTNTGELFF

V: TRBV13
J: TRBJ2-1
length: 16
CDR3: CASRPKGRKSYNEQFF

V: TRBV28
J: TRBJ1-1
length: 15
CDR3: CASSPPGAKNTEAFF

V: TRBV12-3/TRBV12-4
J: TRBJ1-4
length: 14
CDR3: CASKPVATNEKLFF

V: TRBV5-4
J: TRBJ2-7
length: 16
CDR3: CASSLVLASGRDEQYF